The rows below give T cell receptor beta chains drawn from one sample of a study of cytomegalovirus exposure and HLA in healthy donors. Clones were read by immunoSEQ multiplex PCR, and TCRdb kept only the in-frame ones, dropping some. The sample has some 98,000 clones, around 86% seen once. Input material: PBMCs. The receptors stem from a female donor in good health and CMV-seropositive. Each CDR3 is given with its conserved first and last residue. D genes are given only for firm matches. Clone sizes are given selectively: once, few, many, or a class where the clone is expanded.

V gene	clone size	J gene	D gene	CDR3 DNA	CDR3 protein
TRBV19	NA	TRBJ2-1	TRBD2	TGTGCCAGTAGCCACTCCCAGCGGGAGCGGTCCTACAATGAGCAGTTCTTC	CASSHSQRERSYNEQFF
TRBV9	NA	TRBJ1-5	NA	TGTGCCAGCAGCGTTGGCCTACAGGGATGGCCCCAGCATTTT	CASSVGLQGWPQHF
TRBV6-1	NA	TRBJ2-2	NA	TGTGCCAGCAGCCGAAGGACTGGGTTCGGGGAGCTGTTTTTT	CASSRRTGFGELFF
TRBV4-1	NA	TRBJ2-7	TRBD1	TGCGCCAGCAGCCAGACGGACAGGGGTTTCAACGAGCAGTACTTC	CASSQTDRGFNEQYF
TRBV6-1	NA	TRBJ1-1	NA	TGTGCCAGCAGTGACCGAGTCGGGGGTGGGATCACTGAAGCTTTCTTT	CASSDRVGGGITEAFF
TRBV27	NA	TRBJ1-1	TRBD1	TGTGCCAGCAGTCTGACAGGGGCGAACACTGAAGCTTTCTTT	CASSLTGANTEAFF
TRBV4-1	NA	TRBJ1-5	TRBD1	TGCGCCAGCAGCCAAGATAAAAGGGGGCGCGGGTATAGCAATCAGCCCCAGCATTTT	CASSQDKRGRGYSNQPQHF
TRBV7-3	NA	TRBJ2-3	NA	TGTGCCAGCAGCTCCATACGGGGAGATACGCAGTATTTT	CASSSIRGDTQYF
TRBV6-1	NA	TRBJ1-6	NA	TGTGCCAGCAGGGAATTACTCAGAGGGTTCTATTCACCCCTCCACTTT	CASRELLRGFYSPLHF
TRBV7-8	NA	TRBJ2-1	TRBD2	TGTGCCAGCAGCCCCGGGACTAGCGGAGACAGTGAGCAGTTCTTC	CASSPGTSGDSEQFF
TRBV7-9	once	TRBJ1-1	NA	TGTGCCAGTGGACCCGGGGACACTGAAGCTTTCTTT	CASGPGDTEAFF
TRBV5-6	NA	TRBJ1-1	NA	TGTGCCAGCAGTGTGGGGGGGAACACTGAAGCTTTCTTT	CASSVGGNTEAFF
TRBV7-3	NA	TRBJ1-2	TRBD1	TGTGCCAGCAGCCCTCGACAGGGCCATGGCTACACCTTC	CASSPRQGHGYTF
TRBV7-2	once	TRBJ2-7	NA	TGTGCCAGCAGCCGCAGCTCCTACGAGCAGTACTTC	CASSRSSYEQYF